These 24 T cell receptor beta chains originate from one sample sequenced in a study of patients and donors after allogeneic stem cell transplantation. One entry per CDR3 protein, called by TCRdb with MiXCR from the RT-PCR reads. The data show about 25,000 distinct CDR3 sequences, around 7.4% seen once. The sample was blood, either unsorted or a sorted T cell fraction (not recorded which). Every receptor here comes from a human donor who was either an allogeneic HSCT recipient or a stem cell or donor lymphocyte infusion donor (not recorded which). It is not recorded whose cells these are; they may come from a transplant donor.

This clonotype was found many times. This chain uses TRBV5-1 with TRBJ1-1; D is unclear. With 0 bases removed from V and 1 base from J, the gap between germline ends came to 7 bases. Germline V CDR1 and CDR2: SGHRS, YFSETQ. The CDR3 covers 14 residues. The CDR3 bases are TGCGCCAGCAGCTTGGCCCCAGAGAACACTGAAGCTTTCTTT. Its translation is CASSLAPENTEAFF.

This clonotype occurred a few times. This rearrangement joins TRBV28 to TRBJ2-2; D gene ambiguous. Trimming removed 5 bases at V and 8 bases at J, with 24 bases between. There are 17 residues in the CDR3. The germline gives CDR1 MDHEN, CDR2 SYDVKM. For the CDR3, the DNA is TGTGCCAGCAGTCTCACTGGGGTCTTGACACTTACGGGGGAGCTGTTTTTT. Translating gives CASSLTGVLTLTGELFF.

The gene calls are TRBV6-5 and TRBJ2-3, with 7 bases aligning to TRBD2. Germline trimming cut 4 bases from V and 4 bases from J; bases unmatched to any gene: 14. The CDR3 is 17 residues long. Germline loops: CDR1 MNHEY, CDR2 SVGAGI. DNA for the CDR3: TGTGCCAGCAGTTCCCCTTTAAGCGGAGCGGGGTCAGATACGCAGTATTTT. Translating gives CASSSPLSGAGSDTQYF.

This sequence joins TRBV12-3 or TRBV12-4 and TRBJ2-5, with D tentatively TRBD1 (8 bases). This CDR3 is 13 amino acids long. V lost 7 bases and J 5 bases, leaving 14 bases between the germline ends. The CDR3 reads CASNTGGGETQYF. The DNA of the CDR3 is TGTGCCAGCAATACAGGGGGGGGGGAGACCCAGTACTTC.

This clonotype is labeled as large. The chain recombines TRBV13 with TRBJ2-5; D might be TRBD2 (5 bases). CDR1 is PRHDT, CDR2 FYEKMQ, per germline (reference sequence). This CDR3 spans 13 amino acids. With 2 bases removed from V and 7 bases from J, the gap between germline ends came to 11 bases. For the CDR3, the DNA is TGTGCCAGCAGCTTATCTGAGGCGGGGACCCAGTACTTC. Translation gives CASSLSEAGTQYF.

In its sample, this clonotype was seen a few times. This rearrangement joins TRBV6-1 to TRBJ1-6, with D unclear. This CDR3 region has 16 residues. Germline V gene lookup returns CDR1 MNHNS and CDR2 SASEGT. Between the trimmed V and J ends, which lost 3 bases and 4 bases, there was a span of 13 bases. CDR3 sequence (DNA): TGTGCCAGCAGTGATTTGGCGCTGATTTATAATTCACCCCTCCACTTT. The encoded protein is CASSDLALIYNSPLHF.

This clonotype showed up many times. CDR3 nucleotides: TGTGCCAGCAGCTTAGTTCCCTACAATGAGCAGTTCTTC. Protein product: CASSLVPYNEQFF. The chain couples TRBV11-3 to TRBJ2-1; D gene uncertain. Germline-derived CDR1 and CDR2 are SGHNT and YENEEA. Trimming took off 1 base at V and 2 bases at J, with 3 bases between the two ends. The CDR3 is 13 residues long. Full variable domain (rest looked up from reference TRBV11-3 and TRBJ2-1): EAGVVQSPRYKIIEKKQPVAFWCNPISGHNTLYWYLQNLGQGPELLIRYENEEAVDDSQLPKDRFSAERLKGVDSTLKIQPAELGDSAVYLCASSLVPYNEQFFGPGTRLTVL.

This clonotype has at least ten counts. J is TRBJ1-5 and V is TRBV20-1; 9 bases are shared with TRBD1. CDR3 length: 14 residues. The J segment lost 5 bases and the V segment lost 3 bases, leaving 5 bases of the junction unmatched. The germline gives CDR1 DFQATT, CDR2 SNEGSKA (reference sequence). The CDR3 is CSASTGTGYQPQHF. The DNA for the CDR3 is TGCAGTGCTAGTACCGGGACAGGGTATCAGCCCCAGCATTTT.

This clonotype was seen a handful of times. CDR3 protein: CASSEATVTNEKLFF. As DNA, the CDR3 is TGTGCCAGCAGTGAAGCTACGGTGACTAATGAAAAACTGTTTTTT. The V call is TRBV6-1, the J call TRBJ1-4; D unclear. Trimming removed 0 bases from V and 2 bases from J, with 7 bases in between. The length of the CDR3 is 15 residues. Per the germline V gene, CDR1 is MNHNS and CDR2 is SASEGT.

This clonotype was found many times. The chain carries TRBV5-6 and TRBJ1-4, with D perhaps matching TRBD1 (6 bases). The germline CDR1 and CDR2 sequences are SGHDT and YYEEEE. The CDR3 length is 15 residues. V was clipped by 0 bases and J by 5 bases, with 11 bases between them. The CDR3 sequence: CASSLGTARNEKLFF. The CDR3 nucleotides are TGTGCCAGCAGCTTGGGGACAGCAAGAAATGAAAAACTGTTTTTT. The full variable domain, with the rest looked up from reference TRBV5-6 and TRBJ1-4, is DAGVTQSPTHLIKTRGQQVTLRCSPKSGHDTVSWYQQALGQGPQFIFQYYEEEERQRGNFPDRFSGHQFPNYSSELNVNALLLGDSALYLCASSLGTARNEKLFFGSGTQLSVL.

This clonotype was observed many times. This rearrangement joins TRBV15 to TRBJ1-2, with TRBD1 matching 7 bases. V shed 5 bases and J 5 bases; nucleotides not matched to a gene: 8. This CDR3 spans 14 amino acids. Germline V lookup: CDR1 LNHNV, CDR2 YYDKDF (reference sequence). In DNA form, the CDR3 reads TGTGCCACCAGCCCCTCGGACAGGAGATATGGCTACACCTTC. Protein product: CATSPSDRRYGYTF.

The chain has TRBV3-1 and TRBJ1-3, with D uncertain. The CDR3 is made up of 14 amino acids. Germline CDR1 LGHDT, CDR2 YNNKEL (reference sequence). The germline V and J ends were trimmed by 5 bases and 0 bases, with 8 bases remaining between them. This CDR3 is CASSAASSGNTIYF. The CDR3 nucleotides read TGTGCCAGCAGCGCAGCCAGCTCTGGAAACACCATATATTTT.

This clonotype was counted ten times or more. The CDR3 spells CASSSPGQGLNEQFF. CDR3 DNA sequence: TGTGCCAGCAGCTCTCCGGGACAGGGGCTCAATGAGCAGTTCTTC. The chain recombines TRBV7-9 with TRBJ2-1; TRBD1 matches at 10 bases. CDR1 SEHNR and CDR2 FQNEAQ come from the germline V gene (reference sequence). After removal of 4 bases from V and 6 bases from J, the junction contained 6 bases not matched to a gene. CDR3 length equals 15 residues.

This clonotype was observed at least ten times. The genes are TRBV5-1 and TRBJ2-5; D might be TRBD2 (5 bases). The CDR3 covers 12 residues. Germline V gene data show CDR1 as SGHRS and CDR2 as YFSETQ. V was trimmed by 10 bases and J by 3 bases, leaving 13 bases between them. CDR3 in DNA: TGCGCCTCCTCGGACTCGGAAGAGACCCAGTACTTC. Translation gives CASSDSEETQYF.

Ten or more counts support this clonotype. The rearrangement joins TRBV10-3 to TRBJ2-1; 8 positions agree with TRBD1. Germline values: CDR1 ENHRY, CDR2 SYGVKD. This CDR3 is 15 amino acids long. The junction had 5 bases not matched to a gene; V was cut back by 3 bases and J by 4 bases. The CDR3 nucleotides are TGTGCCATCAGTGATCCAGGGGGCTGGTACAATGAGCAGTTCTTC. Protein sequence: CAISDPGGWYNEQFF.

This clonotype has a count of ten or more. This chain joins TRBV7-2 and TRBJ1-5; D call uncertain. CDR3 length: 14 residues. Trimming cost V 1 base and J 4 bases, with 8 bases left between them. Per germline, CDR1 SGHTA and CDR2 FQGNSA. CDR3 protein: CASSLDSSNQPQHF. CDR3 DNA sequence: TGTGCCAGCAGCTTAGATAGTTCTAATCAGCCCCAGCATTTT.

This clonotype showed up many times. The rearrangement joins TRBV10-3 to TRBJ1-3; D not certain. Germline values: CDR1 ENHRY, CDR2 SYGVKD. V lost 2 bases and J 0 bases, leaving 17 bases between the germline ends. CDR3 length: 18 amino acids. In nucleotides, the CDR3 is TGTGCCATCAGTGAGAGATCCAGGCAGATCGACTCTGGAAACACCATATATTTT. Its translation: CAISERSRQIDSGNTIYF.

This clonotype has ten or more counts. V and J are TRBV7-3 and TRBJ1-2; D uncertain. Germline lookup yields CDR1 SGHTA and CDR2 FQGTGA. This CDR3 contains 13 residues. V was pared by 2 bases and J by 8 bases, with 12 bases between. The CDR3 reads CASSLARDSGYTF. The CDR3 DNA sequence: TGTGCCAGCAGCTTAGCGCGGGATTCGGGCTACACCTTC.

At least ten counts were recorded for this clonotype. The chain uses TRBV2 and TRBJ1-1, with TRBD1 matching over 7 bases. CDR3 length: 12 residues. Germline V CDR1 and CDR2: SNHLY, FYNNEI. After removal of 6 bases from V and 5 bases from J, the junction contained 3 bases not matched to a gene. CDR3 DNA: TGTGCCAGCAGACAGGGGCTGACTGAAGCTTTCTTT. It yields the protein CASRQGLTEAFF.

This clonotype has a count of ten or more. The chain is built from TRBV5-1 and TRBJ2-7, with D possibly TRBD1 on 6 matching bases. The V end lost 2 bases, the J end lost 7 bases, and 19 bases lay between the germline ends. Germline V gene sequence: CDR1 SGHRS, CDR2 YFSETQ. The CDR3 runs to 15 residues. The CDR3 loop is CASSFGRLGAREQYF. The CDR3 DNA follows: TGCGCCAGCAGCTTCGGCAGACTGGGGGCGCGAGAGCAGTACTTC.

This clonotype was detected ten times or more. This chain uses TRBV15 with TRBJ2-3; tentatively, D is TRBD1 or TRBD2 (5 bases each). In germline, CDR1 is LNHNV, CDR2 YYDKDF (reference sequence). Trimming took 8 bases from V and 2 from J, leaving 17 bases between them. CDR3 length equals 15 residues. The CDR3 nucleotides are TGTGCCACCGGTTGGGGGAACGGTGCCACAGATACGCAGTATTTT. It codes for CATGWGNGATDTQYF.

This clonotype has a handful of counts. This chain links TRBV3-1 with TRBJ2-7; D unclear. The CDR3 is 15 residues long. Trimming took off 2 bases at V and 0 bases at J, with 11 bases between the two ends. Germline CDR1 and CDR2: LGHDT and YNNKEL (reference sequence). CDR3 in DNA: TGTGCCAGCAGCCAAACTTTCCTAAGCTCCTACGAGCAGTACTTC. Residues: CASSQTFLSSYEQYF.

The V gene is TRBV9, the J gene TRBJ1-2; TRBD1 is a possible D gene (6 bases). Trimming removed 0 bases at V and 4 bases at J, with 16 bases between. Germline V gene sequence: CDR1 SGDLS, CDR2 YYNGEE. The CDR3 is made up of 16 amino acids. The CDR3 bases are TGTGCCAGCAGCGTAGGAGGGGCGGGGGGCCCCTATGGCTACACCTTC. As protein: CASSVGGAGGPYGYTF.

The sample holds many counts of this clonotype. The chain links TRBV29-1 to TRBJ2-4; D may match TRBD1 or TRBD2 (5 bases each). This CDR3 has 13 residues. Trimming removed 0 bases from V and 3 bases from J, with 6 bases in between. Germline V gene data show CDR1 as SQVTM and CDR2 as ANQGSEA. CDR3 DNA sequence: TGCAGCGTTGAAGATGGGGGCAAAAACATTCAGTACTTC. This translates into CSVEDGGKNIQYF.